This paragraph reports one T cell receptor (beta chain). Its antigen is as yet unknown. At the DNA level, this CDR3 is encoded by other sequences in the same sample as well. This record comes from a study of OX40 agonist ivuxolimab in advanced cancers. The overall study: Patients were given ivuxolimab, an antibody that agonizes OX40 (CD134). Study outcomes and limitations: Average numbers of expanded clones were greater in CD8+ T cells than in CD4+. There was clonal expansion of CD4+ and CD8+ blood T cells by week 6 at 0.1 to 3.0 mg/kg.

Assay: immunoSEQ multiplex PCR; the TCRdb copy retains only in-frame clones and omits some. Of around 72,000 clones in the sample, 86% were seen once. This CDR3 region has 14 residues. The germline V gene encodes CDR1 SGHNT and CDR2 YYREEE (reference sequence). The V end was cut by 6 bases, the J end by 2 bases, with 9 bases between. Peripheral blood came from all dose cohorts at three timepoints. The rearrangement links TRBV5-4 to TRBJ2-6; D unresolved. The sample here was CD4+ or CD8+ T cells sorted from blood, taken in a trial of the OX40 agonist ivuxolimab. This receptor was taken from an adult with an advanced solid tumor such as melanoma, head and neck, liver or kidney cancer. CDR3 in amino acids: CASIETAGANVLTF. CDR3 nucleotide sequence: TGTGCCAGCATTGAGACTGCTGGGGCCAACGTCCTGACTTTC.